This T cell receptor (beta chain) was sequenced in a study of blood T cell repertoires in COVID-19. For the study at large: Sample material is recorded as cDNA or gDNA derived from T cells, B-cell-depleted T cells, or PBMCs.

In the original processing: Reference gene primer amplification gave nucleated cell count estimates. TCRdb's copy holds only in-frame clones and misses some; the assay was immunoSEQ multiplex PCR. V and J calls and clone size are copied from that table; D and trimming were computed from the DNA. The sample contains about 210,000 clones, 85% to 90% of which appear only once. This receptor was obtained from a woman aged 70-85 years with acute or convalescent COVID-19. Specimen: peripheral blood.

As DNA, the CDR3 is TGTGCCAGCAGCTATACTGCACCCTTATCCTCTGGAAACACCATATATTTT. Translation gives CASSYTAPLSSGNTIYF. The V gene is TRBV5-5, the J gene TRBJ1-3, with D unclear. CDR3 length equals 17 residues. V lost 3 bases and J lost 0, with 16 bases in between. The V gene's germline CDR1 is SGHKS and CDR2 YYEKEE (reference sequence).